This T cell receptor (beta chain) was identified in a study of PD-1 blockade in classical Hodgkin lymphoma. Broader study findings: The study found that TCR diversity rose significantly by C4D1 in CD4+ but not CD8+ cells. Anyone who began nivolumab under 1 year after ASCT was excluded. Patients newly diagnosed and complete responders had comparable baseline diversity. Compared with healthy donors, newly diagnosed patients reportedly showed lower baseline TCR diversity.

Regarding this clone: Its antigen is not known.

This CDR3 has 14 residues. Germline V gene lookup returns CDR1 SNHLY and CDR2 FYNNEI. Trimming took off 6 bases at V and 1 base at J, with 13 bases between the two ends. Time point of the sample: cycle 4 day 1 (C4D1), after more than five weeks of nivolumab. All trial patients relapsed after autologous stem cell transplantation. Some clones are missing from TCRdb's copy, which holds only in-frame ones; the method was immunoSEQ multiplex PCR. The sample records roughly 60,000 clones, around nine tenths being singletons. The chain carries TRBV2 and TRBJ2-7; maybe TRBD1 (5 bases). The specimen comprised peripheral blood mononuclear cells (PBMCs), sampled before the fourth cycle of nivolumab. This sequence originates from a human donor with classical Hodgkin lymphoma. Here the CDR3 reads CASRQTKGSYEQYF. The CDR3 DNA sequence: TGTGCCAGCAGACAGACGAAGGGGTCCTACGAGCAGTACTTC. Full variable domain (remainder filled in from reference TRBV2 and TRBJ2-7): EPEVTQTPSHQVTQMGQEVILRCVPISNHLYFYWYRQILGQKVEFLVSFYNNEISEKSEIFDDQFSVERPDGSNFTLKIRSTKLEDSAMYFCASRQTKGSYEQYFGPGTRLTVT.